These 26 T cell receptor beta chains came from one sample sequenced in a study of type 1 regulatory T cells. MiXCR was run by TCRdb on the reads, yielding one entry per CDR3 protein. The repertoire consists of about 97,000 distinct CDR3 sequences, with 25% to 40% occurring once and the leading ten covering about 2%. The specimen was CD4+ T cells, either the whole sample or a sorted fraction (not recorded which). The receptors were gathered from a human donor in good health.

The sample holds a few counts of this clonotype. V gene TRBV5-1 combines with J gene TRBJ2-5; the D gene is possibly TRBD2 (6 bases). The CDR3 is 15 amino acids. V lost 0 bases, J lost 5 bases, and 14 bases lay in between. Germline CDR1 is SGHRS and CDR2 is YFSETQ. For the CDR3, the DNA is TGCGCCAGCAGCTTGGCCGGAGGGGCTGTTGAGACCCAGTACTTC. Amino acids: CASSLAGGAVETQYF.

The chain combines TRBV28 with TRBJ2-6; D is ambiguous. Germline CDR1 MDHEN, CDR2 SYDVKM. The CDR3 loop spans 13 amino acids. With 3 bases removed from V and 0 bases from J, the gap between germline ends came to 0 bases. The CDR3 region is CASSFSGANVLTF. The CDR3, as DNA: TGTGCCAGCAGTTTCTCTGGGGCCAACGTCCTGACTTTC.

CDR3 loop: CASSYRQRQETQYF. For the CDR3, the DNA is TGTGCCAGCAGTTATAGACAGAGACAAGAGACCCAGTACTTC. This chain connects TRBV2 to TRBJ2-5, with D possibly being TRBD1 (5 bases). The CDR3 contains 14 residues. Trimming stripped 5 bases from V and 2 bases from J, with 12 bases between. CDR1 is SNHLY, CDR2 FYNNEI, per germline.

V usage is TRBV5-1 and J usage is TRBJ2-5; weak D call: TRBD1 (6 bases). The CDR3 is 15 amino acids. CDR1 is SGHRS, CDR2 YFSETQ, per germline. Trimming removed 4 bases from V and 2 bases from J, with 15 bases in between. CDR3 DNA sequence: TGCGCCAGCAGCCTCGAGACGGACAGACAAGAGACCCAGTACTTC. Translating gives CASSLETDRQETQYF.

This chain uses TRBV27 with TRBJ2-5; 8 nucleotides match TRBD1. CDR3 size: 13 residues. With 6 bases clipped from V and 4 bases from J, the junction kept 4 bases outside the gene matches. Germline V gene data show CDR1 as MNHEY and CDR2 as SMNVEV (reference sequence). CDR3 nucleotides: TGTGCCAGCAGCTCTACAGGGGGAGAGACCCAGTACTTC. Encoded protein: CASSSTGGETQYF.

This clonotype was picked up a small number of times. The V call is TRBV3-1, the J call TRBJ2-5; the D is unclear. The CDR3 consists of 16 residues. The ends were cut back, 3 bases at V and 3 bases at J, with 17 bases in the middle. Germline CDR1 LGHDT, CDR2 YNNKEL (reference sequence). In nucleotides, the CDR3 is TGTGCCAGCAGCCAGTGGGTAGCCACAAATAAAGAGACCCAGTACTTC. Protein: CASSQWVATNKETQYF.

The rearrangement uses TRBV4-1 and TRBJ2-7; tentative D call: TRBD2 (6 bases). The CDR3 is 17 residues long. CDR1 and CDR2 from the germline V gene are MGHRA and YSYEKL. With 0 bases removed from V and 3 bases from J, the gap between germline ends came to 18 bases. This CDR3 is CASSQDRGLATNYEQYF. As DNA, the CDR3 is TGCGCCAGCAGCCAAGATCGGGGCCTAGCGACTAACTACGAGCAGTACTTC.

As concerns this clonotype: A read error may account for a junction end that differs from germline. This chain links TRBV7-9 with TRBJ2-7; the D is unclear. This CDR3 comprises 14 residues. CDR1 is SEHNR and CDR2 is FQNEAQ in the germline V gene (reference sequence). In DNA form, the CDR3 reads TGTGCCTGCAGCTTCTCACGGTACCTTGAGGAGCAGTACTTC. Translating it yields CACSFSRYLEEQYF.

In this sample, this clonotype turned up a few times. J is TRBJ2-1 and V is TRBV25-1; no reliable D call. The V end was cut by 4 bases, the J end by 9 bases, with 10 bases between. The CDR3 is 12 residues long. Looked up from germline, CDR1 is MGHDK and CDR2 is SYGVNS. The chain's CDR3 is CASSAPLVEQFF. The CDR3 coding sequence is TGTGCCAGCAGTGCCCCTTTGGTTGAGCAGTTCTTC.

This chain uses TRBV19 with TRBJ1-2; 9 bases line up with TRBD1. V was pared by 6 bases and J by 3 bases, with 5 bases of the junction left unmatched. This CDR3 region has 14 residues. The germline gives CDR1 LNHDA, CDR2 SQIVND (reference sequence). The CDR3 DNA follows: TGTGCCAGTAGGGATACAGGGGGCGACTATGGCTACACCTTC. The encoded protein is CASRDTGGDYGYTF.

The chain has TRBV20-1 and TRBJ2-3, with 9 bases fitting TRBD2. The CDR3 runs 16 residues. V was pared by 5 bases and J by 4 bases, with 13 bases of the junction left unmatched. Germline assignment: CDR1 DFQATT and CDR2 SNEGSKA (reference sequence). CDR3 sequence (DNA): TGCAGTGCTGGGTCGTGGGTAGCGGGAGTTGCAGATACGCAGTATTTT. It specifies CSAGSWVAGVADTQYF.

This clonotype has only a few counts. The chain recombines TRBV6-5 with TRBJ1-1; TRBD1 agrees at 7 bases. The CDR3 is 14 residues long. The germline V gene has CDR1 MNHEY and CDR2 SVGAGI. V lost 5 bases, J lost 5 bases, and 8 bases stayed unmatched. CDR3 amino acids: CASSTRQGKTEAFF. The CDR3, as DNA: TGTGCCAGCAGTACGCGACAGGGAAAGACTGAAGCTTTCTTT.

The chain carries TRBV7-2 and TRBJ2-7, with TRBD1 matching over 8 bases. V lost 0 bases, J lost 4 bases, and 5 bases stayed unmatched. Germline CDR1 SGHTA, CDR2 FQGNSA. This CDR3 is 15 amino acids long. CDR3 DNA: TGTGCCAGCAGCTTAGCTGGGCAGGGGGCTTACGAGCAGTACTTC. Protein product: CASSLAGQGAYEQYF.

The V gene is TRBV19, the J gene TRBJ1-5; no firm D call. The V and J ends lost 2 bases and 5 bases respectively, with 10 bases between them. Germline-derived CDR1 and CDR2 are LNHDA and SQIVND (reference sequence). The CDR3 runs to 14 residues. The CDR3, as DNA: TGTGCCAGTAGTATACGAGGTCCCCATCAGCCCCAGCATTTT. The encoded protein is CASSIRGPHQPQHF.

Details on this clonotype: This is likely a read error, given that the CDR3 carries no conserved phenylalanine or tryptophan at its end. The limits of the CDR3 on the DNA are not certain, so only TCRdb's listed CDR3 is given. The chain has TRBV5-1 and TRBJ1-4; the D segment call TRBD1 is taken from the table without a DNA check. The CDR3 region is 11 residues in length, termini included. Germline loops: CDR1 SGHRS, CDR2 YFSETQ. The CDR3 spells CASSLARDRAL.

CDR3 sequence: CALLRGALSGELFF. The CDR3 DNA is TGTGCACTATTGCGGGGGGCCTTGAGCGGGGAGCTGTTTTTT. This chain uses TRBV6-1 with TRBJ2-2, with 8 bases fitting TRBD2. This CDR3 is built from 14 residues. CDR1 and CDR2 (germline): MNHNS, SASEGT.

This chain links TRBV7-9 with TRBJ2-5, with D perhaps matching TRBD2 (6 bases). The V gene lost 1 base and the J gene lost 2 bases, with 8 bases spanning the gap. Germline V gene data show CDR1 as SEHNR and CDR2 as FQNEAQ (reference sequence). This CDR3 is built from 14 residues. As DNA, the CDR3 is TGTGCCAGCAGCTTAGGCGGGAAACAAGAGACCCAGTACTTC. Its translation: CASSLGGKQETQYF.

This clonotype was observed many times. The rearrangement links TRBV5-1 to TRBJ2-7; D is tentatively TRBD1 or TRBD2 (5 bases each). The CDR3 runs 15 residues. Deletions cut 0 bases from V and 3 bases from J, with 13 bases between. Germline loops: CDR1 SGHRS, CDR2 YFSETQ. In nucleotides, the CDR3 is TGCGCCAGCAGCTTGGGGGGGACGTATAGCTACGAGCAGTACTTC. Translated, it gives CASSLGGTYSYEQYF.

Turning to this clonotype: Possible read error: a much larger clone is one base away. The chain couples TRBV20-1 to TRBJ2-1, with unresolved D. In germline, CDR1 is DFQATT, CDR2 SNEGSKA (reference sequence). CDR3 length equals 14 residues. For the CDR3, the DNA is TGCAGTGCTAAGTCCTATCGAAACTACAATGAGCAGATCTTC. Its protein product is CSAKSYRNYNEQIF.

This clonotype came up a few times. The CDR3 loop is CSAPLAQETQYF. The CDR3 nucleotides read TGCAGTGCTCCTCTAGCGCAAGAGACCCAGTACTTC. This sequence joins TRBV20-1 and TRBJ2-5, with a weak D call TRBD2 (6 bases). CDR3 length: 12 residues. V gave up 5 bases and J gave up 2 bases, with 9 bases separating them. Germline V gene lookup returns CDR1 DFQATT and CDR2 SNEGSKA (reference sequence).

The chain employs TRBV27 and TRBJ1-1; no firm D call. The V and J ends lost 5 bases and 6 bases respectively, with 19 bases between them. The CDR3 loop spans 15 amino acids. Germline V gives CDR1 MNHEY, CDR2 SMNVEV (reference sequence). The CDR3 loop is CASSAPGRLYSEAFF. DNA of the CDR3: TGTGCCAGCAGTGCCCCGGGTAGATTGTATTCTGAAGCTTTCTTT.

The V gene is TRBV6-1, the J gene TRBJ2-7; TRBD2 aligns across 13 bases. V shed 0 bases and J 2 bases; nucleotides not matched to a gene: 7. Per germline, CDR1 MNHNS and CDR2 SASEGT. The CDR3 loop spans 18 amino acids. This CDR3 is CASSEALGTSGKTYEQYF. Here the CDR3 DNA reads TGTGCCAGCAGTGAAGCGCTAGGGACTAGCGGGAAAACCTACGAGCAGTACTTC.

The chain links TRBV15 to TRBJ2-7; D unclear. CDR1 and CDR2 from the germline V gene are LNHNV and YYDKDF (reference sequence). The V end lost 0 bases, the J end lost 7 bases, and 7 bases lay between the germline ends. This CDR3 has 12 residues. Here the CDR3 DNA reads TGTGCCACCAGCAGAGACGACACAGAGCAGTACTTC. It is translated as CATSRDDTEQYF.

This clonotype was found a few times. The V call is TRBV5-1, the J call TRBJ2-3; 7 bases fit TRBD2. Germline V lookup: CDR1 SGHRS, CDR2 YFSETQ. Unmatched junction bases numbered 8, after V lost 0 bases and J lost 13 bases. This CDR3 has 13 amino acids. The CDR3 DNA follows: TGCGCCAGCAGCTTGGGCGCTAGCGGTGCAGAGTATTTT. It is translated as CASSLGASGAEYF. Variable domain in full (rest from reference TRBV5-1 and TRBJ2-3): KAGVTQTPRYLIKTRGQQVTLSCSPISGHRSVSWYQQTPGQGLQFLFEYFSETQRNKGNFPGRFSGRQFSNSRSEMNVSTLELGDSALYLCASSLGASGAEYFGPGTRLTVL.

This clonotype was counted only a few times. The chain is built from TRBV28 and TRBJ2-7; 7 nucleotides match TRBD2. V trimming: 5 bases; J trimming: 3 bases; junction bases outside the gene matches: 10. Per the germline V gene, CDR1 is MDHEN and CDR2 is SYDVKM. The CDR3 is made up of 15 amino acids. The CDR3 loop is CASSRPGPGGYEQYF. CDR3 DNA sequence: TGTGCCAGCAGTAGACCGGGCCCGGGAGGCTACGAGCAGTACTTC.

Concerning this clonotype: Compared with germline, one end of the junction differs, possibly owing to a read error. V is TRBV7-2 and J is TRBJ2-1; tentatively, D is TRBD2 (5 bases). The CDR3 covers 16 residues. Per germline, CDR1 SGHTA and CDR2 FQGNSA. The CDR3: CASGFFSTGWSNEQFF. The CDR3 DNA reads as TGTGCCAGCGGCTTTTTTTCGACGGGATGGAGCAATGAGCAGTTCTTC. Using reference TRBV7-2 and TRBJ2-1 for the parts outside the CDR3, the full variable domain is GAGVSQSPSNKVTEKGKDVELRCDPISGHTALYWYRQSLGQGLEFLIYFQGNSAPDKSGLPSDRFSAERTGGSVSTLTIQRTQQEDSAVYLCASGFFSTGWSNEQFFGPGTRLTVL.